This TCR beta chain was recovered during a study of shared clonotypes between healthy human individuals. Regarding the study as a whole: A generally larger estimated richness was seen in naive subsets than in memory subsets. A small donor pool kept down the genetic and exposure-history diversity that was represented. Of the naive CD4 clonotypes, around 5.2% were shared across several donors.

About this clone itself: Its matching antigen is unknown.

Generated by immunoSEQ multiplex PCR, the TCRdb table keeps only in-frame clones and is missing some. The sample shows roughly 1,500,000 clones, around 98% of them seen only once. Naive CD45RA+ and memory CD45RA-negative subsets were split from CD4+ cells. V lost 3 bases and J lost 1; bases outside the gene matches: 6. CDR1 and CDR2 from the germline V gene are SGHNT and YYREEE (reference sequence). The CDR3 has 16 amino acids. The sequence came from a man aged 30 to 39 in good health. Sequencing was performed on naive CD4+ T cells sorted from blood. Subset specified: CD45RA+ positively selected. The chain is built from TRBV5-4 and TRBJ2-3; 9 bases agree with TRBD2. CDR3 sequence reads: CASSSALAGRTDTQYF. The CDR3, as DNA: TGTGCCAGCAGCTCAGCGCTAGCGGGGCGCACAGATACGCAGTATTTT.